These 16 T cell receptor beta chains came from one sample sequenced in a study of shared clonotypes between healthy human individuals. Generated by immunoSEQ multiplex PCR, the TCRdb table keeps only in-frame clones and is missing some. Of approximately 640,000 clones in the sample, roughly 88% were seen once. Sequenced input: memory CD8+ T cells from PBMCs. Stated subset: CD45RO+ cells pooled with CCR7-negative TemRA cells. These receptors came from a man aged 18 to 29 in good health. Some clones in this sample may be carry-over from other donors' samples.

This rearrangement joins TRBV2 to TRBJ2-7; TRBD2 matches at 9 bases. The CDR3 is made up of 15 amino acids. Per germline, CDR1 SNHLY and CDR2 FYNNEI. V shed 9 bases and J 5 bases; nucleotides not matched to a gene: 14. The CDR3 DNA follows: TGTGCCAGACGGGGGCTGGGGAAGCGGGAGGACGAGCAGTACTTC. It yields the protein CARRGLGKREDEQYF.

The J gene is TRBJ1-2, the V gene TRBV5-1; the match to TRBD1 covers 7 bases. With 4 bases clipped from V and 5 bases from J, the junction kept 23 bases outside the gene matches. Germline assignment: CDR1 SGHRS and CDR2 YFSETQ. The CDR3 sequence is 19 residues long. The CDR3 bases are TGCGCCAGCAGCGGACTAAAAATCCGGGACAGTGGACCTCTTTATGGCTACACCTTC. Protein product: CASSGLKIRDSGPLYGYTF.

This sequence joins TRBV28 and TRBJ2-7; D perhaps matches TRBD2 (6 bases). The germline V and J ends were trimmed by 6 bases and 6 bases, with 12 bases remaining between them. Germline V gives CDR1 MDHEN, CDR2 SYDVKM. CDR3 length: 12 amino acids. For the CDR3, the DNA is TGTGCCAGCAGCGCCGGGACTCCCGAGCAGTACTTC. It translates to CASSAGTPEQYF.

The chain recombines TRBV28 with TRBJ1-1; D not certain. The CDR3 has 13 amino acids. Germline values: CDR1 MDHEN, CDR2 SYDVKM. V gave up 1 base and J gave up 3 bases, with 6 bases separating them. The CDR3 DNA follows: TGTGCCAGCAGTTTATACCGATACACTGAAGCTTTCTTT. This sequence encodes CASSLYRYTEAFF.

The chain recombines TRBV4-2 with TRBJ2-3; the D gene is possibly TRBD2 (6 bases). This CDR3 has 14 residues. With 1 base removed from V and 4 bases from J, the gap between germline ends came to 9 bases. Germline V gene data show CDR1 as LGHNA and CDR2 as YNFKEQ. CDR3 loop: CASSQGASADTQYF. The DNA for the CDR3 is TGTGCCAGCAGCCAAGGGGCTAGCGCAGATACGCAGTATTTT.

The J gene is TRBJ2-7, the V gene TRBV27; perhaps D is TRBD1 or TRBD2 (5 bases each). The CDR3 length is 16 residues. Germline V gene sequence: CDR1 MNHEY, CDR2 SMNVEV (reference sequence). Trimming shortened V by 5 bases and J by 3 bases, and 20 bases separated the two germline ends. The CDR3 loop reads CASSQGPEALSYEQYF. The CDR3 DNA is TGTGCCAGCAGTCAGGGACCAGAAGCCCTTAGCTACGAGCAGTACTTC.

The chain has TRBV18 and TRBJ2-7; TRBD1 matches 7 bases. The CDR3 is made up of 15 amino acids. Trimming removed 3 bases from V and 0 bases from J; junction bases left unmatched: 5. CDR1 is KGHSH and CDR2 is LQKENI in the germline V gene. CDR3 in amino acids: CASSPDRMSSYEQYF. The CDR3 region has the DNA TGTGCCAGCTCACCGGACAGGATGAGCTCCTACGAGCAGTACTTC.

The V gene is TRBV7-2, the J gene TRBJ1-1; D possibly corresponds to TRBD1 (5 bases). Trimming stripped 5 bases from V and 4 bases from J, with 11 bases between. The length of the CDR3 is 13 residues. CDR1 SGHTA and CDR2 FQGNSA come from the germline V gene. CDR3 nucleotide sequence: TGTGCCAGCAGCCCGGGGGGGGGCACTGAAGCTTTCTTT. Its protein is CASSPGGGTEAFF.

The chain combines TRBV28 with TRBJ2-2, with 10 bases that match TRBD2. Germline V gives CDR1 MDHEN, CDR2 SYDVKM. V trimming: 3 bases; J trimming: 1 base; junction bases outside the gene matches: 5. This CDR3 has 17 residues. This chain's CDR3 is CASSFLAGVGNTGELFF. The CDR3, as DNA: TGTGCCAGCAGTTTCCTAGCGGGAGTAGGGAACACCGGGGAGCTGTTTTTT.

The V gene is TRBV4-1, the J gene TRBJ2-5, with 13 bases identical to TRBD2. The junction had 8 bases not matched to a gene; V was cut back by 2 bases and J by 5 bases. Germline V gene lookup returns CDR1 MGHRA and CDR2 YSYEKL. This CDR3 has 17 residues. CDR3 in amino acids: CASSQKGLAGDQETQYF. The CDR3 nucleotides read TGCGCCAGCAGCCAAAAAGGACTAGCGGGAGATCAGGAGACCCAGTACTTC.

This clone was detected a few times. The V gene is TRBV6-1, the J gene TRBJ2-5; no definite D call. Germline V gene lookup returns CDR1 MNHNS and CDR2 SASEGT. V was pared by 4 bases and J by 4 bases, with 10 bases between. The CDR3 is 13 amino acids. CDR3 in amino acids: CASSGSERETQYF. Written as DNA, the CDR3 is TGTGCCAGCAGTGGGAGTGAGCGAGAGACCCAGTACTTC.

V is TRBV4-2 and J is TRBJ2-3; 11 nucleotides align to TRBD2. The CDR3 totals 17 residues. After removal of 0 bases from V and 5 bases from J, the junction contained 7 bases not matched to a gene. The germline CDR1 and CDR2 sequences are LGHNA and YNFKEQ. The DNA of the CDR3 is TGTGCCAGCAGCCAAGAGGGTAGCGGGAGGGCCATAGATACGCAGTATTTT. Amino acids: CASSQEGSGRAIDTQYF.

The chain recombines TRBV28 with TRBJ1-4, with 7 bases matching TRBD1. J lost 7 bases, V lost 8 bases, and 4 bases had no gene match. The V gene's germline CDR1 is MDHEN and CDR2 SYDVKM. The CDR3 is 12 residues long. CDR3 sequence (DNA): TGTGCCAGCCGCAGGGGGGCTGAAAAACTGTTTTTT. This encodes CASRRGAEKLFF.

The J gene is TRBJ2-7, the V gene TRBV28, with unresolved D. The CDR3 consists of 14 residues. CDR1 and CDR2 from the germline V gene are MDHEN and SYDVKM. The ends were cut back, 3 bases at V and 2 bases at J, with 11 bases in the middle. Here the CDR3 DNA reads TGTGCCAGCAGTTTTCCGGCAGAGACCTACGAGCAGTACTTC. Its protein is CASSFPAETYEQYF.

This clone was detected ten times or more. The chain couples TRBV10-3 to TRBJ1-1, with D perhaps TRBD1 (5 bases). The CDR3 is 16 residues long. Trimming left V 2 bases short and J 0 bases short, with 13 bases between. The germline V gene encodes CDR1 ENHRY and CDR2 SYGVKD. The chain's CDR3 is CAISEPTVGLNTEAFF. The CDR3 DNA sequence: TGTGCCATCAGTGAGCCGACAGTGGGGCTGAACACTGAAGCTTTCTTT.

The V call is TRBV27, the J call TRBJ2-3; 9 bases align to TRBD1. Unmatched junction bases numbered 9, after V lost 5 bases and J lost 3 bases. This CDR3 is built from 16 residues. Germline values: CDR1 MNHEY, CDR2 SMNVEV (reference sequence). The CDR3 DNA sequence: TGTGCCAGCAGTCGCAGACAGGGGGGAATAACAGATACGCAGTATTTT. Protein product: CASSRRQGGITDTQYF.